These T cell receptor beta chains were read from a single sample in a study of molecular identifiers for immune sequencing clone quantification. TCRdb re-called the PCR reads through MiXCR, storing one row per CDR3 protein. The sample shows 50,000 to 70,000 distinct CDR3 sequences, 18% of them seen only once. Specimen: naive CD8+ T cells from blood, with Jurkat cell RNA spiked in. These receptors originate from a human donor in good health. Some libraries in this study had Jurkat cell RNA spiked in. The CDR3 runs from the conserved cysteine through the conserved F or W. The D gene is left open where the match is weak. Clone size appears in some rows only: once, few, many, or a class for an expanded clone.

TGTGCCAGTGGACAGGGTTGGACAGATACGCAGTATTTT	CASGQGWTDTQYF	13	TRBV30	TRBJ2-3	TRBD1	many
TGTGCCAGCAGCTGGGACGTTCTAAACGAGCAGTACTTC	CASSWDVLNEQYF	13	TRBV7-6	TRBJ2-7	-	few
TGTGCCAGCAGCCAGACTGTTGGGGGGTGGCGGTTCGAAAACACTGAAGCTTTCTTT	CASSQTVGGWRFENTEAFF	19	TRBV11-3	TRBJ1-1	-	many
TGTGCCAGCAGCTTAGGGCCCGGAGGGGTCGGCTACGAGCAGTACTTC	CASSLGPGGVGYEQYF	16	TRBV7-2	TRBJ2-7	-	many
TGTGCTAGTGGTTTAGACAGGGGGCACAATGAGCAGTTCTTC	CASGLDRGHNEQFF	14	TRBV12-5	TRBJ2-1	TRBD1	-
TGCGCCAGCAGCTTGGACCAGTTTTACGAGCAGTACTTC	CASSLDQFYEQYF	13	TRBV5-1	TRBJ2-7	-	-
TGCAGCGTTGTGGATGACGGGAGGGCTAACAATGAGCAGTTCTTC	CSVVDDGRANNEQFF	15	TRBV29-1	TRBJ2-1	TRBD2	few
TGTGCCAGCAGCTCGGCAGACATGCCGTACGAGCAGTACTTC	CASSSADMPYEQYF	14	TRBV7-9	TRBJ2-7	-	few
TGTGCCAGCAGCTTCCGCCTCGGACCGGGCACAGATACGCAGTATTTT	CASSFRLGPGTDTQYF	16	TRBV7-9	TRBJ2-3	-	many
TGCAGCGTTGAAGAGGGGAACCCAGGGACCCAGTACTTC	CSVEEGNPGTQYF	13	TRBV29-1	TRBJ2-5	-	many
TGTGCCAGCAGCCAGGGGGGGAACACCGGGGAGCTGCTTTTT	CASSQGGNTGELLF	14	TRBV7-2	TRBJ2-2	-	-
TGTGCCAGTAGTATTGGGACAGGGCCGAACTATGGCTACACCTTC	CASSIGTGPNYGYTF	15	TRBV19	TRBJ1-2	TRBD1	-
TGTGCCAGCGCGCCCCGGAGTTACGACGAGCAGTACTTC	CASAPRSYDEQYF	13	TRBV7-2	TRBJ2-7	-	many
TGTGCCAGCAGCCCTACTAGCGGACTTAACACCGGGGAGCTGTTTTTT	CASSPTSGLNTGELFF	16	TRBV7-8	TRBJ2-2	TRBD2	many
TGTGCCAGCAGCTTAGAACAGGGGAGGGATACGCAGTATTTT	CASSLEQGRDTQYF	14	TRBV7-8	TRBJ2-3	-	many
TGCGCCAGCAGCGGCGGGACTAGTTTCAACGAGCAGTACTTC	CASSGGTSFNEQYF	14	TRBV4-3	TRBJ2-7	TRBD2	many
TGTGCCAGCAGTGAAGGGTCAGGGGCCATGGACATTCAGTACTTC	CASSEGSGAMDIQYF	15	TRBV6-1	TRBJ2-4	-	many
TGTGCTAGCAGCTCGGGACAGTACCAAGAGACCCGGTACTTC	CASSSGQYQETRYF	14	TRBV7-7	TRBJ2-5	TRBD1	-
TGTGCCAGCAGCCGCAGGGGGGGTCGTGGAGAGACCCAGTACTTC	CASSRRGGRGETQYF	15	TRBV6-4	TRBJ2-5	-	many
TGTGCCAGCAGTGTGAAAGCCTGGGACAGACTCACAGATACGCAGTATTTT	CASSVKAWDRLTDTQYF	17	TRBV27	TRBJ2-3	TRBD1	many
TGTGCCAGCAGACGACTAGCGGGAGTGGGTGAGCAGTTCTTC	CASRRLAGVGEQFF	14	TRBV6-2/TRBV6-3	TRBJ2-1	TRBD2	many
TGTGCCACCAGCTTCTGGGGAGAGACTGAAGCTTTCTTT	CATSFWGETEAFF	13	TRBV15	TRBJ1-1	-	many
TGTGCCAGTAGTATTACAGCGGGAGGCTACAATGAGCAGTTCTTC	CASSITAGGYNEQFF	15	TRBV19	TRBJ2-1	TRBD2	-
TGTGCCAGCAGCCAAGATTCATCGCGGGAATCGTACACCGGGGAGCTGTCTTTT	CASSQDSSRESYTGELSF	18	TRBV3-1	TRBJ2-2	-	-
TGTGCCAGCAGTGAAAAGGTAGCCAAAAACATTCAGTACTTC	CASSEKVAKNIQYF	14	TRBV2	TRBJ2-4	-	many
TGTGCCAGCAGCCCAGGTAGCACTGAAGCTTTCTTT	CASSPGSTEAFF	12	TRBV7-9	TRBJ1-1	-	many
TGTGCCAGCAGTTACGGGATTGGACAGAATGAAAAACTGTTTTTT	CASSYGIGQNEKLFF	15	TRBV6-5	TRBJ1-4	-	many
TGTGCCAGTAGTATTTACGCCGGGGAGCTGTTTTTT	CASSIYAGELFF	12	TRBV19	TRBJ2-2	-	-
TGTGCCAGCAGCTTACCTAGCACAGATACGCAGTATTTT	CASSLPSTDTQYF	13	TRBV7-9	TRBJ2-3	-	many
TGTGCCAGCAGTTTTAAGGGGCATAACACTGAAGCTTTCTTT	CASSFKGHNTEAFF	14	TRBV6-5	TRBJ1-1	-	many
TGTGCCAGCAGTGAATTTACAGGAGCTCACTATGGCTACACCTTC	CASSEFTGAHYGYTF	15	TRBV6-1	TRBJ1-2	-	many
TGTGCCAGCAGTCAAACGGGGGATTGGACCTACAATGAGCAGTTCTTC	CASSQTGDWTYNEQFF	16	TRBV5-4	TRBJ2-1	-	few
TGTGCCAGCAGCCCCGATACCGAAAACTATGGCTACACCTTC	CASSPDTENYGYTF	14	TRBV7-9	TRBJ1-2	-	many
TGTGCCAGCAGCCCAGCGGGAGACACAGATACGCAGTATTTT	CASSPAGDTDTQYF	14	TRBV2	TRBJ2-3	TRBD2	many
TGCGCCAGCAGTATGGGGACAATGAACACTGAAGCTTTCTTT	CASSMGTMNTEAFF	14	TRBV5-1	TRBJ1-1	-	many
TGTGCCAGCAGTTATGGGAACACAGGGGCCGGGGAGCTGTTTTTT	CASSYGNTGAGELFF	15	TRBV6-5	TRBJ2-2	TRBD1	few
TGTGCCAGCAGCTTGACACCATCCTACGAGCAGTACTTC	CASSLTPSYEQYF	13	TRBV7-2	TRBJ2-7	-	-
TGCGCCAGCAGTGAGTCTGGTCCAGGGGGTATCCACAATGAGCAGTTCTTC	CASSESGPGGIHNEQFF	17	TRBV10-2	TRBJ2-1	TRBD1	-
TGTGCCAGCAGCCCAAGAGCAGCAGGTGCCAAAAACATTCAGTACTTC	CASSPRAAGAKNIQYF	16	TRBV7-8	TRBJ2-4	-	many
TGTGCCAGCAGCCTATCCCCAGGGCCCTACCGGGAGGGCCTCGAAAATGAGCAGTTCTTC	CASSLSPGPYREGLENEQFF	20	TRBV7-8	TRBJ2-1	TRBD2	many